This T cell receptor (beta chain) was profiled in a study of identical twins' blood T cells. As for this clonotype: As yet, its antigen is unknown.

Using its own MiXCR run on the 5' RACE reads, TCRdb lists one record per CDR3 protein. The data contain 350,000 to 400,000 distinct CDR3 sequences, roughly 31% of them singletons. General observations from the study: Abundant TCRbeta CDR3s overlapped more between twins than with unrelated donors. Twin similarity might stem from environmental factors, not only genetics. Shared CDR3 clonotype counts tracked mainly the product of cloneset sizes.

There are 14 residues in the CDR3. V lost 7 bases and J 4 bases, leaving 16 bases between the germline ends. Germline V gives CDR1 SGHTA, CDR2 FQGNSA. The chain employs TRBV7-2 and TRBJ1-2; unclear D gene. The sequencing input was PBMCs. The source is a woman aged 18-49 years in good health. In DNA form, the CDR3 reads TGTACCAGCAACCGGCGGGGAGTCGGCTATGGCTACACCTTC. This sequence encodes CTSNRRGVGYGYTF. Variable domain in full (rest from reference TRBV7-2 and TRBJ1-2): GAGVSQSPSNKVTEKGKDVELRCDPISGHTALYWYRQSLGQGLEFLIYFQGNSAPDKSGLPSDRFSAERTGGSVSTLTIQRTQQEDSAVYLCTSNRRGVGYGYTFGSGTRLTVV.